What follows are 14 T cell receptor beta chains derived from one specimen sequenced in a study of identifying expanded T cells in peripheral blood. Assay: immunoSEQ multiplex PCR; the TCRdb copy retains only in-frame clones and omits some. The table records tens of thousands of clones, roughly 87% of them present only once. Sequenced: blood. Every receptor here comes from a person aged 18-70 years in good health.

In its sample, this clone was seen a few times. This sequence joins TRBV30 and TRBJ1-1; no clear D. Germline CDR1 and CDR2: GTSNPN and SVGIG (reference sequence). The CDR3 runs 13 residues. V lost 5 bases, J lost 10 bases, and 20 bases lay in between. CDR3 in DNA: TGTGCCTGGTTTAAGGTGGAGAGCTTATTAGCTTTCTTT. It specifies CAWFKVESLLAFF.

The DNA for the CDR3 is TGTGCCACGAAGAGCCAGGGAAGCAATCAGCCCCAGCATTTT. The encoded protein is CATKSQGSNQPQHF. The gene calls are TRBV19 and TRBJ1-5; the D gene is possibly TRBD1 (5 bases). Germline assignment: CDR1 LNHDA and CDR2 SQIVND (reference sequence). The CDR3 length is 14 residues. V was trimmed by 10 bases and J by 1 base, leaving 14 bases between them.

The gene calls are TRBV5-6 and TRBJ1-2, with 8 bases fitting TRBD1. This CDR3 region has 16 residues. V was pared by 2 bases and J by 6 bases, with 12 bases of the junction left unmatched. The germline gives CDR1 SGHDT, CDR2 YYEEEE. The CDR3 DNA reads as TGTGCCAGCAGCTTCAAGGACAGGGCGGTGTTCAATGGCTACACCTTC. It yields the protein CASSFKDRAVFNGYTF.

V and J are TRBV27 and TRBJ2-3, with 8 positions matching TRBD2. J lost 2 bases, V lost 2 bases, and 6 bases had no gene match. CDR1 is MNHEY, CDR2 SMNVEV, per germline (reference sequence). CDR3 length: 16 residues. The CDR3 spells CASSLAGTSPTDTQYF. The CDR3 region has the DNA TGTGCCAGCAGTTTAGCAGGGACTAGTCCCACAGATACGCAGTATTTT.

The chain joins TRBV7-3 to TRBJ2-3, with 13 positions matching TRBD2. CDR1 and CDR2 from the germline V gene are SGHTA and FQGTGA. V lost 3 bases to trimming and J lost 6 bases; unmatched junction nucleotides: 6. The CDR3 loop spans 16 amino acids. CDR3 residues: CASSFQLAGGPDTQYF. The CDR3 nucleotides read TGTGCCAGCAGCTTTCAACTAGCGGGGGGGCCCGATACGCAGTATTTT.

The chain employs TRBV2 and TRBJ2-2; 7 nucleotides agree with TRBD1. V shed 6 bases and J 3 bases; nucleotides not matched to a gene: 13. The CDR3 extends over 17 amino acids. Germline V gene data show CDR1 as SNHLY and CDR2 as FYNNEI. CDR3 amino acids: CASRQGGARMYTGELFF. CDR3 in DNA: TGTGCCAGCAGACAAGGGGGCGCGAGGATGTACACCGGGGAGCTGTTTTTT.

The chain is built from TRBV2 and TRBJ2-7; D is perhaps TRBD1 or TRBD2 (5 bases each). In germline, CDR1 is SNHLY, CDR2 FYNNEI. The CDR3 length is 15 residues. V dropped 5 bases and J dropped 0 bases, with 14 bases sitting between them. CDR3 bases: TGTGCCAGCAGTCCCGGAGGCAGGGACTCCTACGAGCAGTACTTC. It yields the protein CASSPGGRDSYEQYF.

This chain's CDR3 is CASSTLGESGPDAYGYTF. The CDR3 DNA reads as TGTGCCAGTAGTACCTTGGGGGAATCCGGCCCCGATGCCTATGGCTACACCTTC. V and J are TRBV19 and TRBJ1-2; tentatively, D is TRBD1 (5 bases). Germline CDR1 reads LNHDA; CDR2 reads SQIVND (reference sequence). V was trimmed by 4 bases and J by 4 bases, leaving 25 bases between them. The CDR3 has 18 amino acids.

This sequence joins TRBV11-2 and TRBJ1-4; a weak D match, TRBD1 (6 bases). The CDR3 has 15 residues. Trimming took off 6 bases at V and 7 bases at J, with 18 bases between the two ends. Per the germline V gene, CDR1 is SGHAT and CDR2 is FQNNGV. In DNA, the CDR3 is TGTGCCAGCAGACCCTCGGGCAGGGGTCGTGAAAAACTGTTTTTT. It codes for CASRPSGRGREKLFF.

This clone was found once. This chain joins TRBV27 and TRBJ1-6, with TRBD1 as a possible D gene (6 bases). This CDR3 is 17 amino acids long. Trimming cost V 7 bases and J 0 bases, with 16 bases left between them. Looked up from germline, CDR1 is MNHEY and CDR2 is SMNVEV (reference sequence). CDR3 residues: CASTRDTQSSYNSPLHF. CDR3 bases: TGTGCCAGCACTAGGGACACCCAGAGCTCCTATAATTCACCCCTCCACTTT.

The V and J genes are TRBV30 and TRBJ2-3; 7 nucleotides line up with TRBD2. V lost 3 bases to trimming and J lost 5 bases; unmatched junction nucleotides: 8. The germline gives CDR1 GTSNPN, CDR2 SVGIG (reference sequence). This CDR3 comprises 14 residues. The DNA of the CDR3 is TGTGCCTGGAGCGGGAGACCGGGGGGAGATACGCAGTATTTT. Amino acids: CAWSGRPGGDTQYF.

The V call is TRBV27, the J call TRBJ2-7, with D hard to call. This CDR3 spans 13 amino acids. V lost 8 bases to trimming and J lost 2 bases, with 13 bases between them. Germline lookup yields CDR1 MNHEY and CDR2 SMNVEV (reference sequence). CDR3 nucleotides: TGTGCCAGCTTCTCTGGGGTGCCCTACGAGCAGTACTTC. Translation: CASFSGVPYEQYF.

This chain links TRBV7-8 with TRBJ2-2; TRBD1 matches at 8 bases. The length of the CDR3 is 15 residues. CDR1 is SGHVS, CDR2 FQNEAQ, per germline. V was clipped by 5 bases and J by 5 bases; unmatched bases: 7. The CDR3 DNA follows: TGTGCCAGCAGCAAAGACAGGGGCAGGACCGGGGAGCTGTTTTTT. This encodes CASSKDRGRTGELFF.

In its sample, this clone was seen once. V and J are TRBV7-6 and TRBJ2-1; 9 bases are a match to TRBD1. This CDR3 is built from 15 residues. Germline trimming cut 5 bases from V and 4 bases from J; bases unmatched to any gene: 6. The V gene's germline CDR1 is SGHVS and CDR2 FNYEAQ. CDR3 in amino acids: CASSATGTGYNEQFF. CDR3 nucleotides: TGTGCCAGCAGCGCCACCGGGACAGGGTACAATGAGCAGTTCTTC.